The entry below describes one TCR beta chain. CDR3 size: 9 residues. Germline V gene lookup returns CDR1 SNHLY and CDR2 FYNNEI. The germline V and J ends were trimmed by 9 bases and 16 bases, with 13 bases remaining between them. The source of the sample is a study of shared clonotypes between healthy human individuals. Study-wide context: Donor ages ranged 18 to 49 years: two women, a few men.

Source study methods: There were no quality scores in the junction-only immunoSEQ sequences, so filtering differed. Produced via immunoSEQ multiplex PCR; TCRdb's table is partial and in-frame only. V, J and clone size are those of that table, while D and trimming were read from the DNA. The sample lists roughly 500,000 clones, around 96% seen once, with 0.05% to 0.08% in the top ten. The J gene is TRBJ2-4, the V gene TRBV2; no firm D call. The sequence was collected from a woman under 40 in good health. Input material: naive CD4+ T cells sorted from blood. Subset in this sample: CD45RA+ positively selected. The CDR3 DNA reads TGTGCCAGGGGTGACCCGCTTTACTTC. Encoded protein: CARGDPLYF.